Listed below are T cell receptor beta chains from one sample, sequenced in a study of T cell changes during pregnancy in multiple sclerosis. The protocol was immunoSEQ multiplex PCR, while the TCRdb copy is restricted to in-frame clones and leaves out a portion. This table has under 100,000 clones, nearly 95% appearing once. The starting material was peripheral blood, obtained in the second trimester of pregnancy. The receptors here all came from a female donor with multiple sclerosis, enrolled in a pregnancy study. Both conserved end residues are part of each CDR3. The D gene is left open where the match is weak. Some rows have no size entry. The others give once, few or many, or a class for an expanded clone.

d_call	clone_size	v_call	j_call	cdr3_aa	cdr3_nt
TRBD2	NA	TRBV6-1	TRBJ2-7	CASGGLAGVSYEQYF	TGTGCCAGCGGAGGACTAGCGGGGGTCTCCTACGAGCAGTACTTC
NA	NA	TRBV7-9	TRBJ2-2	CASGVFANTGELFF	TGTGCCAGCGGAGTATTCGCGAACACCGGGGAGCTGTTTTTT
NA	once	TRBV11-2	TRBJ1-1	CASSLWGGEQTEAFF	TGTGCCAGCAGCTTATGGGGGGGCGAGCAAACTGAAGCTTTCTTT
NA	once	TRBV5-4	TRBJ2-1	CASTPAGRDEQFF	TGTGCCAGCACCCCCGCTGGCAGGGATGAGCAGTTCTTC
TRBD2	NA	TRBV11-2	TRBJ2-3	CASSLGVTSVTDTQYF	TGTGCCAGCAGCTTAGGCGTGACTAGCGTCACAGATACGCAGTATTTT
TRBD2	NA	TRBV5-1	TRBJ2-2	CASSLEGTRKLGELFF	TGCGCCAGCAGCTTGGAAGGGACTAGAAAGCTCGGGGAGCTGTTTTTT
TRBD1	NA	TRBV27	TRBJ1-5	CASSLTGGNQPQHF	TGTGCCAGCAGTTTAACAGGGGGCAATCAGCCCCAGCATTTT
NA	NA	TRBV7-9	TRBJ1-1	CASSPWTDTEAFF	TGTGCCAGCAGCCCGTGGACTGACACTGAAGCTTTCTTT
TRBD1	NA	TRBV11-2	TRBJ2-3	CASSLAGTGPTDTQYF	TGTGCCAGCAGCTTAGCGGGGACAGGGCCCACAGATACGCAGTATTTT
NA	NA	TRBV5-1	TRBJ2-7	CASQDSTYEQYF	TGCGCCAGCCAGGACAGTACCTACGAGCAGTACTTC
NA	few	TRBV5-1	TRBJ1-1	CASSLVGGNTEAFF	TGCGCCAGCAGCTTGGTTGGCGGGAACACTGAAGCTTTCTTT
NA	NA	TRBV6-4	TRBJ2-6	CASSPFMISGANVLTF	TGTGCCAGCAGTCCCTTTATGATCTCTGGCGCCAACGTCCTGACTTTC
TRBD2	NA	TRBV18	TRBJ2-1	CASSPPSPGLAGLFPSYNEQFF	TGTGCCAGCTCACCGCCAAGCCCGGGACTAGCGGGACTCTTCCCTTCCTACAATGAGCAGTTCTTC
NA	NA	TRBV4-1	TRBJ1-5	CASSQEKHQPQHF	TGCGCCAGCAGCCAGGAGAAACACCAGCCCCAGCATTTT
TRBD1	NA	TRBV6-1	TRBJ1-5	CASTGQGNQPQHF	TGTGCCAGCACGGGACAGGGTAATCAGCCCCAGCATTTT
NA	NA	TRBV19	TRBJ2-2	CASKRPPGELFF	TGTGCCAGTAAGCGGCCCCCCGGGGAGCTGTTTTTT
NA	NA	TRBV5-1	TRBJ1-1	CASSGGAMNTEAFF	TGCGCCAGCAGCGGGGGGGCGATGAACACTGAAGCTTTCTTT
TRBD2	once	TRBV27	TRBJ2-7	CASSWTSDYEQYF	TGTGCCAGCAGTTGGACTAGCGACTACGAGCAGTACTTC
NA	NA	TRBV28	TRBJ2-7	CASSSGGRVPFEQYF	TGTGCCAGCAGCTCTGGGGGCAGGGTCCCTTTCGAGCAGTACTTC
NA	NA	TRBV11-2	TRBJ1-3	CASRNSQGGTGNTIYF	TGTGCCAGCAGAAACTCTCAGGGAGGTACTGGAAACACCATATATTTT
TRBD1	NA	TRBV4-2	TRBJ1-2	CASSPLAGGGGGGYTF	TGTGCCAGCAGCCCTCTAGCAGGGGGCGGGGGTGGTGGCTACACCTTC
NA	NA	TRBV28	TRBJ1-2	CASSPPFGTGYGYTF	TGTGCCAGCAGTCCCCCATTCGGGACTGGGTATGGCTACACCTTC
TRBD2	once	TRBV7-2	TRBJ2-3	CASSSDSGRNLNTQYF	TGTGCCAGCAGCTCAGATAGCGGGAGGAACCTTAATACGCAGTATTTT
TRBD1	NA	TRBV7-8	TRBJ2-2	CASSETGANTGELFF	TGTGCCAGCAGCGAAACAGGGGCGAACACCGGGGAGCTGTTTTTT
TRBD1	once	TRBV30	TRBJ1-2	CAWGGQGSLNYGYTF	TGTGCCTGGGGCGGACAGGGGAGTCTTAACTATGGCTACACCTTC
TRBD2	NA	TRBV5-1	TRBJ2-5	CASSSGTSGQETQYF	TGCGCCAGCAGCTCCGGGACTAGCGGACAAGAGACCCAGTACTTC
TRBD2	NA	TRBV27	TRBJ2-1	CASSLKSGGLAFYNEQFF	TGTGCCAGCAGTTTAAAATCTGGAGGACTAGCGTTTTACAATGAGCAGTTCTTC
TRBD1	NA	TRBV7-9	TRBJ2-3	CASSLGVTGMDF	TGTGCCAGCAGCTTAGGCGTGACAGGGATGGATTTT
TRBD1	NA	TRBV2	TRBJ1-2	CASTWGQGYGYTF	TGTGCCAGCACCTGGGGACAGGGCTATGGCTACACCTTC
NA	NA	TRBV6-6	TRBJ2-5	CASSYGGRGQETQYF	TGTGCCAGCAGTTACGGGGGGAGGGGGCAAGAGACCCAGTACTTC